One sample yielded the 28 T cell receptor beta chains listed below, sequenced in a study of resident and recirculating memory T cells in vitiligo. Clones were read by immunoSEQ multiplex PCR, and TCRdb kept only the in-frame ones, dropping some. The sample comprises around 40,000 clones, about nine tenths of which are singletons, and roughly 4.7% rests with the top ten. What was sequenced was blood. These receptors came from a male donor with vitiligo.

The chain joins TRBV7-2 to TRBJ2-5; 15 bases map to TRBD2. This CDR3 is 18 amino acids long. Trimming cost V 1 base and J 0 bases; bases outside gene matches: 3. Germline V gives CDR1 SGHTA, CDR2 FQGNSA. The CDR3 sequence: CASSLGGTSGGYQETQYF. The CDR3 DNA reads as TGTGCCAGCAGCTTAGGGGGGACTAGCGGGGGGTACCAAGAGACCCAGTACTTC.

The CDR3 loop is CASSLARQNTEAFF. Here the CDR3 DNA reads TGCGCCAGCAGCTTGGCCAGGCAGAACACTGAAGCTTTCTTT. The chain joins TRBV5-1 to TRBJ1-1; D uncertain. Trimming pared 0 bases from V and 1 base from J, leaving 7 bases between. Germline assignment: CDR1 SGHRS and CDR2 YFSETQ. This CDR3 contains 14 residues.

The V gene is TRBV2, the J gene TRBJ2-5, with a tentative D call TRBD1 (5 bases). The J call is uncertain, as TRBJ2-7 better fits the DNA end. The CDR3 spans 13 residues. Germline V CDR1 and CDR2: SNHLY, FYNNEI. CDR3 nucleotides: TGTGCCAGCAGTCCCTCGACAGTGTACGAGCAGTACTTC. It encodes CASSPSTVYEQYF.

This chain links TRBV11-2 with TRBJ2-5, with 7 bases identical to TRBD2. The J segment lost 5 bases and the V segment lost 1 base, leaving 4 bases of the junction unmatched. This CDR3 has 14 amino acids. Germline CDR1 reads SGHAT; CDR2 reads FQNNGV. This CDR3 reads CASSLGAGWETQYF. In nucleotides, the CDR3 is TGTGCCAGCAGCTTAGGAGCGGGGTGGGAGACCCAGTACTTC.

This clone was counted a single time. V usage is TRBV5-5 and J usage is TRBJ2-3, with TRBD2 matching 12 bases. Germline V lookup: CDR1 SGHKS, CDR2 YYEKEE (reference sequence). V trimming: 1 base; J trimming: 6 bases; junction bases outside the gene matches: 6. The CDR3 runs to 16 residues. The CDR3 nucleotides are TGTGCCAGCAGCTTGTATAGGACTAGCGGGGCTGATACGCAGTATTTT. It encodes CASSLYRTSGADTQYF.

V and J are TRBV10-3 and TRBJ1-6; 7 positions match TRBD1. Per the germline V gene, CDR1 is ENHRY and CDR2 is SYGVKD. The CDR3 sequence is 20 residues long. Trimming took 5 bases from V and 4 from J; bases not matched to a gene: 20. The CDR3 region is CAISIGPGQLSGRYNSPLHF. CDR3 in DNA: TGTGCCATCAGTATAGGCCCGGGACAGCTCTCCGGCAGATATAATTCACCCCTCCACTTT.

This CDR3 is CASSRGTGDYSNQPQHF. CDR3 bases: TGTGCCAGCAGCCGCGGGACAGGGGATTATAGCAATCAGCCCCAGCATTTT. The chain employs TRBV7-9 and TRBJ1-5, with TRBD1 identical over 10 bases. The CDR3 has 17 residues. The germline CDR1 and CDR2 sequences are SEHNR and FQNEAQ (reference sequence). The junction had 7 bases not matched to a gene; V was cut back by 5 bases and J by 0 bases.

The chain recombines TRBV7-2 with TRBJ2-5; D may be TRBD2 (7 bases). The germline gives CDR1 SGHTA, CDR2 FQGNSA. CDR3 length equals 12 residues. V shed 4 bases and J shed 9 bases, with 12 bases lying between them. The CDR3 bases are TGTGCCAGCAGCTCAGACGGGGGGCCCCAGTACTTC. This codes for CASSSDGGPQYF.

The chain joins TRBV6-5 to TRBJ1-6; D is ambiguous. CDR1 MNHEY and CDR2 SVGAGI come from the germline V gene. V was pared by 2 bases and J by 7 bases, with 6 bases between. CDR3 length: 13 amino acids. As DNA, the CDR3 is TGTGCCAGCAGTTACGAGGGAAATTCACCCCTCCACTTT. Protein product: CASSYEGNSPLHF.

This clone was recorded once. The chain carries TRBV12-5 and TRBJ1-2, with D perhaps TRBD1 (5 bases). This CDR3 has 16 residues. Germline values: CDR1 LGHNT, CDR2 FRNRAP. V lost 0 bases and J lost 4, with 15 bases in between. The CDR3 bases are TGTGCTAGTGGTTTGGTAGTTTCGGGGGAGAGCTATGGCTACACCTTC. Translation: CASGLVVSGESYGYTF.

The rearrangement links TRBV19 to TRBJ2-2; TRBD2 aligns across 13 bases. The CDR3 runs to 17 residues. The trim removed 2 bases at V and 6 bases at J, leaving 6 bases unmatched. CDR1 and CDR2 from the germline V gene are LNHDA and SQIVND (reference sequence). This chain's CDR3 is CASSISALAGGPGELFF. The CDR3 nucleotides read TGTGCCAGTAGTATATCTGCACTAGCGGGGGGGCCCGGGGAGCTGTTTTTT.

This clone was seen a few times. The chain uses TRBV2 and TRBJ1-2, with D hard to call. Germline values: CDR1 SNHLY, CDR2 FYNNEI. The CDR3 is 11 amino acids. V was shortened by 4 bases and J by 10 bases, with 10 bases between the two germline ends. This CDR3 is CASSGPQPYTF. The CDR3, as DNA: TGTGCCAGCAGTGGCCCACAACCCTACACCTTC.

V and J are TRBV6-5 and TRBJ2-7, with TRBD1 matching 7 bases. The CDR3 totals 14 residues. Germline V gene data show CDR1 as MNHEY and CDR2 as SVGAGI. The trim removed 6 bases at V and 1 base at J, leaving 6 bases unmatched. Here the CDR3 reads CASRPGQSSYEQYF. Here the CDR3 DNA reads TGTGCCAGCAGGCCGGGACAGAGTTCCTACGAGCAGTACTTC.

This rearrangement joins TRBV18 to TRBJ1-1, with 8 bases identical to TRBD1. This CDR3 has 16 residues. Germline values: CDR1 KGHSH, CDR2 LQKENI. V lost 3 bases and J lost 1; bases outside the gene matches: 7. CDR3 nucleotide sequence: TGTGCCAGCTCACCCCGGACAGGGATTGGGAACACTGAAGCTTTCTTT. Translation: CASSPRTGIGNTEAFF.

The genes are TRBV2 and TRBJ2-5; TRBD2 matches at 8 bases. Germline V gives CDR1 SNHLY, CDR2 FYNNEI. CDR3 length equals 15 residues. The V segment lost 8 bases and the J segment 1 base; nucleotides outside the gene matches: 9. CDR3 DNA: TGTGCCAGCGTAGGAGGCGGGGGGTTCCAAGAGACCCAGTACTTC. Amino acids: CASVGGGGFQETQYF.

CDR3 sequence: CASSYQDTGELFF. The CDR3 DNA is TGTGCCAGCAGTTACCAGGACACCGGGGAGCTGTTTTTT. The J gene is TRBJ2-2, the V gene TRBV6-5, with D unclear. V lost 2 bases and J 3 bases, leaving 4 bases between the germline ends. Looked up from germline, CDR1 is MNHEY and CDR2 is SVGAGI. CDR3 length: 13 amino acids.

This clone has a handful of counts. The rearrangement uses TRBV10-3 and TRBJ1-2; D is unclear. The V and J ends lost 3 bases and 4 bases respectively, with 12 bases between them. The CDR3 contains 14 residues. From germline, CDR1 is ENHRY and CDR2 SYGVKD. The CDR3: CAISDFEEGYGYTF. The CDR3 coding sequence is TGTGCCATCAGTGACTTTGAGGAAGGCTATGGCTACACCTTC.

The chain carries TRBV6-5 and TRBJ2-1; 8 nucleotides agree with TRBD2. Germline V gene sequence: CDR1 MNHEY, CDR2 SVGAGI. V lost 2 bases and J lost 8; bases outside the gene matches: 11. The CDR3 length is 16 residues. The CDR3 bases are TGTGCCAGCAGTTACCTTGCTAGCGGGTACGGGGATGAGCAGTTCTTC. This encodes CASSYLASGYGDEQFF.

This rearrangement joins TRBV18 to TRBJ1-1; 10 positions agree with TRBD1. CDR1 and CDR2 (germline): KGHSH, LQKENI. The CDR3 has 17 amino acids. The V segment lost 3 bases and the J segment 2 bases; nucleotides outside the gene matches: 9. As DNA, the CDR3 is TGTGCCAGCTCACCGGGGGGACAGGGGTTGCGAAACACTGAAGCTTTCTTT. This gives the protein CASSPGGQGLRNTEAFF.

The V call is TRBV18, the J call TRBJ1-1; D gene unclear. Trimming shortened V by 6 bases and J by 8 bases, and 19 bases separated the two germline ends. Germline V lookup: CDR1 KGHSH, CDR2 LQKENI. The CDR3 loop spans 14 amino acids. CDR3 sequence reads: CASSPLTLFGEAFF. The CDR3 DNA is TGTGCCAGCTCCCCCCTGACCCTTTTCGGGGAAGCTTTCTTT.

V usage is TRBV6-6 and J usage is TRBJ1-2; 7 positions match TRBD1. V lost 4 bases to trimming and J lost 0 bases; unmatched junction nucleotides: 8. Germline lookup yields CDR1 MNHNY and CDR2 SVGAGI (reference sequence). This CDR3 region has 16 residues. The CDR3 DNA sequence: TGTGCCAGCAGTTCTTTAGGACAGGCGGCTAACTATGGCTACACCTTC. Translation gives CASSSLGQAANYGYTF.

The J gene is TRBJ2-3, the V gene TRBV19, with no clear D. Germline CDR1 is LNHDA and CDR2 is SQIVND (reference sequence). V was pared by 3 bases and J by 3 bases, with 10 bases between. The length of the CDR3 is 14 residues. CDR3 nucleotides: TGTGCCAGTAGTATGGAACAGATTACAGATACGCAGTATTTT. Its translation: CASSMEQITDTQYF.

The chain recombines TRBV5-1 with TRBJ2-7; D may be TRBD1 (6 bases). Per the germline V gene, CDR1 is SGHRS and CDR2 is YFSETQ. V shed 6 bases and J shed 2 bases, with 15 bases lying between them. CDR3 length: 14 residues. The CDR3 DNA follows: TGCGCCAGCAATCCTACGGGACAACCCTACGAGCAGTACTTC. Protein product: CASNPTGQPYEQYF.

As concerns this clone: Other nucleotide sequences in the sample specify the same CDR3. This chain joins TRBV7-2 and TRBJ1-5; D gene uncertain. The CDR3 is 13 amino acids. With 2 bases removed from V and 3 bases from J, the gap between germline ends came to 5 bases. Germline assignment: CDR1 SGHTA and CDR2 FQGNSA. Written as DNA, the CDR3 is TGTGCCAGCAGCTTATCCTCCAATCAGCCCCAGCATTTT. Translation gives CASSLSSNQPQHF.

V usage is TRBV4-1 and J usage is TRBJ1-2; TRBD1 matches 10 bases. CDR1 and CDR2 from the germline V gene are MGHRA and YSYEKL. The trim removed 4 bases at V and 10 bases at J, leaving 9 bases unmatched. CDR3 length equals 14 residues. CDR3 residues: CASSLRQGASDYTF. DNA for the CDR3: TGCGCCAGCAGCCTTCGACAGGGGGCGTCCGACTACACCTTC.

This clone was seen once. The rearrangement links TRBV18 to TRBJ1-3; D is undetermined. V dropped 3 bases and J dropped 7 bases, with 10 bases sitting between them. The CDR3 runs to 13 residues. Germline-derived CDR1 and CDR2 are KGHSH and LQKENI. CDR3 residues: CASSPAVQNTIYF. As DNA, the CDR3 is TGTGCCAGCTCACCTGCGGTCCAGAACACCATATATTTT.

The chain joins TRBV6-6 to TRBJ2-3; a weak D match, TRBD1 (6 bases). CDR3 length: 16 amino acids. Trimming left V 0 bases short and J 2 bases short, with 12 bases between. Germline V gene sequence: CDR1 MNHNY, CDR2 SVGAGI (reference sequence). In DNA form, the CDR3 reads TGTGCCAGCAGTTACTCGGGCAGGGGAACCACAGATACGCAGTATTTT. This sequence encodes CASSYSGRGTTDTQYF.

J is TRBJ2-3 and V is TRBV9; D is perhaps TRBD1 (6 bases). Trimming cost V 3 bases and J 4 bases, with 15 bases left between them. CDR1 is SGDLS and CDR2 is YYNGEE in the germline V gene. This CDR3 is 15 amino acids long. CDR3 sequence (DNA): TGTGCCAGCAGCGCCCGAATCGACAGGTCAGATACGCAGTATTTT. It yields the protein CASSARIDRSDTQYF.